These 25 T cell receptor beta chains were all obtained from the same sample, sequenced in a study of T cell responses to AZD1222 COVID-19 vaccine. TCRdb's copy holds only in-frame clones and misses some; the assay was immunoSEQ multiplex PCR. Counted here are some 180,000 clones, 94% occurring once; the ten biggest clones make up 1.5% to 2%. The sample in question was peripheral blood, obtained 28 days after the second AZD1222 dose. These receptors all stem from an adult who received the AZD1222 COVID-19 vaccine.

CDR3 in amino acids: CASSPPGDYNEQFF. Written as DNA, the CDR3 is TGTGCCAGCAGCCCGCCGGGCGACTACAATGAGCAGTTCTTC. This rearrangement joins TRBV3-1 (or the pseudogene TRBV3-2) to TRBJ2-1; unclear D gene. The ends were cut back, 4 bases at V and 3 bases at J, with 10 bases in the middle. Germline-derived CDR1 and CDR2 are LGHDT and YNNKEL (reference sequence). This CDR3 region has 14 residues.

This chain uses TRBV28 with TRBJ2-7, with D unclear. Per the germline V gene, CDR1 is MDHEN and CDR2 is SYDVKM. The V end lost 5 bases, the J end lost 3 bases, and 14 bases lay between the germline ends. The CDR3 is 14 residues long. In nucleotides, the CDR3 is TGTGCCAGCAGTCCGGGCGCGATCGGCTACGAGCAGTACTTC. It encodes CASSPGAIGYEQYF.

The chain uses TRBV11-1 and TRBJ2-7, with 8 bases identical to TRBD1. J gave up 6 bases and V 6 bases, and 7 bases lay outside the gene matches. Germline assignment: CDR1 SGHAT and CDR2 FQDESV (reference sequence). The CDR3 extends over 13 amino acids. The CDR3 sequence: CASRETGGGEQYF. The CDR3 DNA sequence: TGTGCCAGCAGAGAAACAGGGGGAGGCGAGCAGTACTTC.

V usage is TRBV19 and J usage is TRBJ2-3; D uncertain. Germline V gene sequence: CDR1 LNHDA, CDR2 SQIVND (reference sequence). There are 14 residues in the CDR3. Trimming took 0 bases from V and 4 from J, leaving 8 bases between them. CDR3 sequence (DNA): TGTGCCAGTAGTATAGATCCCAGGCCAGATACGCAGTATTTT. It codes for CASSIDPRPDTQYF.

This chain connects TRBV11-3 to TRBJ1-1; the D gene is possibly TRBD1 (6 bases). Germline CDR1 reads SGHNT; CDR2 reads YENEEA. The CDR3 sequence is 15 residues long. Trimming pared 5 bases from V and 1 base from J, leaving 14 bases between. CDR3 DNA: TGTGCCAGCAGCCAGGACGGGGGGCGGAACACTGAAGCTTTCTTT. Amino acid sequence: CASSQDGGRNTEAFF.

The chain combines TRBV4-3 with TRBJ1-1; a weak D match, TRBD1 (6 bases). Germline CDR1 is LGHNA and CDR2 is YSLEER. CDR3 size: 13 residues. V lost 3 bases and J 10 bases, leaving 15 bases between the germline ends. CDR3 nucleotides: TGCGCCAGCAGCCAGGTGGCAGGGGTCGGAGCTTTCTTT. Its protein is CASSQVAGVGAFF.

The chain couples TRBV27 to TRBJ1-4; TRBD1 is a possible D gene (6 bases). Germline V gene lookup returns CDR1 MNHEY and CDR2 SMNVEV (reference sequence). The CDR3 consists of 17 residues. Trimming stripped 5 bases from V and 1 base from J, with 17 bases between. In nucleotides, the CDR3 is TGTGCCAGCAGTCTTCTTCCCCCGACAGGAACTAATGAAAAACTGTTTTTT. Amino acids: CASSLLPPTGTNEKLFF.

This clone was recorded only once. The chain joins TRBV9 to TRBJ1-2; TRBD1 is a possible D gene (5 bases). V shed 5 bases and J shed 3 bases, with 17 bases lying between them. This CDR3 comprises 15 residues. The germline V gene has CDR1 SGDLS and CDR2 YYNGEE. CDR3 bases: TGTGCCAGCAGTAAGGGGTCCCAATCCCACTATGGCTACACCTTC. It translates to CASSKGSQSHYGYTF.

This rearrangement joins TRBV3-1 (or the pseudogene TRBV3-2) to TRBJ1-5, with D unclear. V dropped 3 bases and J dropped 7 bases, with 13 bases sitting between them. The V gene's germline CDR1 is LGHDT and CDR2 YNNKEL (reference sequence). There are 14 residues in the CDR3. The CDR3 bases are TGTGCCAGCAGCCAGAATCCGGGTGGACAGCCCCAGCATTTT. Its translation: CASSQNPGGQPQHF.

V gene TRBV9 combines with J gene TRBJ1-6; weak D call: TRBD1 (5 bases). The V and J ends lost 6 bases and 8 bases respectively, with 12 bases between them. Per the germline V gene, CDR1 is SGDLS and CDR2 is YYNGEE. CDR3 length: 13 residues. This chain's CDR3 is CASNPGGYSPLHF. For the CDR3, the DNA is TGTGCCAGCAACCCTGGGGGGTATTCACCCCTCCACTTT.

The chain is built from TRBV15 and TRBJ1-4; 9 nucleotides agree with TRBD1. V lost 6 bases to trimming and J lost 7 bases; unmatched junction nucleotides: 9. In germline, CDR1 is LNHNV, CDR2 YYDKDF (reference sequence). This CDR3 contains 15 residues. CDR3 sequence reads: CATSISRTGAEKLFF. As DNA, the CDR3 is TGTGCCACCAGTATTTCGCGGACAGGGGCTGAAAAACTGTTTTTT.

The genes are TRBV6-5 and TRBJ1-6, with D perhaps TRBD1 (5 bases). From germline, CDR1 is MNHEY and CDR2 SVGAGI. The CDR3 has 15 residues. Trimming stripped 0 bases from V and 10 bases from J, with 13 bases between. The CDR3 is CASSYSSLGPSPLHF. The CDR3 DNA is TGTGCCAGCAGTTACTCCTCCCTGGGACCCTCACCCCTCCACTTT.

This chain links TRBV28 with TRBJ1-2, with D possibly matching TRBD1 (5 bases). The CDR3 runs 16 residues. The ends were cut back, 3 bases at V and 6 bases at J, with 20 bases in the middle. Per germline, CDR1 MDHEN and CDR2 SYDVKM. The CDR3 here is CASSFGIRGRGDGYTF. The DNA of the CDR3 is TGTGCCAGCAGTTTCGGTATCCGGGGCCGGGGAGATGGCTACACCTTC.

This chain uses TRBV6-6 with TRBJ2-5; the D is unclear. V lost 2 bases, J lost 4 bases, and 2 bases lay in between. The CDR3 contains 11 residues. CDR1 and CDR2 from the germline V gene are MNHNY and SVGAGI (reference sequence). This CDR3 is CASSYRETQYF. The CDR3 DNA follows: TGTGCCAGCAGTTACCGAGAGACCCAGTACTTC.

The chain employs TRBV30 and TRBJ2-2; D remains ambiguous. V was clipped by 2 bases and J by 3 bases, with 10 bases between them. In germline, CDR1 is GTSNPN, CDR2 SVGIG (reference sequence). CDR3 length: 14 residues. CDR3 protein: CAWSQTGDTGELFF. Here the CDR3 DNA reads TGTGCCTGGAGTCAGACTGGGGACACCGGGGAGCTGTTTTTT.

V and J are TRBV14 and TRBJ2-5; the D gene could be TRBD1 or TRBD2 (5 bases each). Germline V gene sequence: CDR1 SGHDN, CDR2 FVKESK. Trimming removed 6 bases from V and 1 base from J, with 15 bases in between. The CDR3 covers 15 residues. CDR3 sequence (DNA): TGTGCCAGCAGTCATTTTGGGGCGGGCCAAGAGACCCAGTACTTC. Translation: CASSHFGAGQETQYF.

The chain recombines TRBV10-2 with TRBJ2-5; perhaps TRBD1 as D (5 bases). The germline V and J ends were trimmed by 6 bases and 0 bases, with 8 bases remaining between them. The CDR3 runs 13 residues. CDR1 is WSHSY, CDR2 SAAADI, per germline. Written as DNA, the CDR3 is TGCGCCAGCAGGAACAGGTACCAAGAGACCCAGTACTTC. It yields the protein CASRNRYQETQYF.

This rearrangement joins TRBV7-3 to TRBJ1-2; the match to TRBD1 covers 7 bases. CDR3 length equals 16 residues. The V segment lost 5 bases and the J segment 3 bases; nucleotides outside the gene matches: 12. Germline assignment: CDR1 SGHTA and CDR2 FQGTGA. CDR3 in DNA: TGTGCCAGCAGCAAAAAACACAGGGGCCTCTACTATGGCTACACCTTC. Translated: CASSKKHRGLYYGYTF.

This chain joins TRBV5-6 and TRBJ2-3, with TRBD2 matching over 8 bases. The CDR3 is 17 residues long. The V gene end was trimmed by 0 bases and the J gene end by 0 bases; junction bases not matched to a gene: 6. Germline V lookup: CDR1 SGHDT, CDR2 YYEEEE. CDR3 bases: TGTGCCAGCAGCTTGGCAGTAGCGGGATTTAGCACAGATACGCAGTATTTT. This encodes CASSLAVAGFSTDTQYF.

V gene TRBV12-3 or TRBV12-4 combines with J gene TRBJ2-5, with D hard to call. The CDR3 is 12 residues long. V was clipped by 5 bases and J by 2 bases, with 6 bases between them. CDR3 nucleotides: TGTGCCAGCAGTGCATGGCAAGAGACCCAGTACTTC. Translated, it gives CASSAWQETQYF.

V is TRBV19 and J is TRBJ2-7; 10 bases line up with TRBD1. The CDR3 totals 16 residues. V lost 4 bases to trimming and J lost 4 bases; unmatched junction nucleotides: 10. Germline V gives CDR1 LNHDA, CDR2 SQIVND (reference sequence). CDR3 DNA sequence: TGTGCCAGTAGTACACGGACAGGGGGGATAGGTTACGAGCAGTACTTC. Amino acids: CASSTRTGGIGYEQYF.

The rearrangement joins TRBV28 to TRBJ1-1; D remains unclear. The germline V gene has CDR1 MDHEN and CDR2 SYDVKM. Trimming removed 4 bases at V and 4 bases at J, with 13 bases between. This CDR3 spans 14 amino acids. The CDR3 spells CASSSGVEGTEAFF. Here the CDR3 DNA reads TGTGCCAGCAGTTCAGGTGTTGAGGGCACTGAAGCTTTCTTT.

The count of this clone is one. V gene TRBV15 combines with J gene TRBJ2-2; tentatively, D is TRBD2 (5 bases). This CDR3 is 16 amino acids long. The germline V gene has CDR1 LNHNV and CDR2 YYDKDF (reference sequence). Trimming shortened V by 0 bases and J by 1 base, and 9 bases separated the two germline ends. The CDR3 protein is CATSRDHGVNTGELFF. As DNA, the CDR3 is TGTGCCACCAGCAGAGATCACGGGGTGAACACCGGGGAGCTGTTTTTT. The full variable domain, with the rest looked up from reference TRBV15 and TRBJ2-2, is DAMVIQNPRYQVTQFGKPVTLSCSQTLNHNVMYWYQQKSSQAPKLLFHYYDKDFNNEADTPDNFQSRRPNTSFCFLDIRSPGLGDTAMYLCATSRDHGVNTGELFFGEGSRLTVL.

This clone came up once. The rearrangement uses TRBV24-1 and TRBJ2-2, with no clear D. This CDR3 comprises 16 residues. V lost 1 base, J lost 0 bases, and 8 bases lay in between. Looked up from germline, CDR1 is KGHDR and CDR2 is SFDVKD. CDR3 DNA: TGTGCCACCAGTGATTTTGAGTCCGCGAACACCGGGGAGCTGTTTTTT. This gives the protein CATSDFESANTGELFF.

The rearrangement joins TRBV19 to TRBJ2-5; no reliable D call. V was clipped by 6 bases and J by 1 base, with 12 bases between them. Germline lookup yields CDR1 LNHDA and CDR2 SQIVND (reference sequence). This CDR3 spans 14 amino acids. CDR3: CASSPQWSQETQYF. DNA for the CDR3: TGTGCCAGTAGCCCTCAGTGGTCCCAAGAGACCCAGTACTTC.